Shown below are 8 T cell receptor beta chains from a single sample sequenced in a study of blood T cell repertoires in COVID-19. Generated by immunoSEQ multiplex PCR, the TCRdb table keeps only in-frame clones and is missing some. The sample lists roughly 200,000 clones, over 75% occurring once. Sequences were obtained from peripheral blood. The receptor source for this set is a person aged 65 to 85 with COVID-19, enrolled during active disease.

J is TRBJ2-1 and V is TRBV5-1; 9 nucleotides line up with TRBD2. V lost 4 bases, J lost 0 bases, and 5 bases stayed unmatched. Germline V lookup: CDR1 SGHRS, CDR2 YFSETQ. This CDR3 has 16 amino acids. Written as DNA, the CDR3 is TGCGCCAGCAGCCCGAGCGGGGGGAGCTCCTACAATGAGCAGTTCTTC. It specifies CASSPSGGSSYNEQFF.

The chain combines TRBV19 with TRBJ2-1; the match to TRBD2 covers 11 bases. The CDR3 is 16 residues long. V trimming: 6 bases; J trimming: 9 bases; junction bases outside the gene matches: 13. Looked up from germline, CDR1 is LNHDA and CDR2 is SQIVND (reference sequence). This CDR3 is CASSRVAGGRSSEQFF. The CDR3, as DNA: TGTGCCAGTAGCCGGGTAGCGGGGGGGCGATCAAGTGAGCAGTTCTTC.

V is TRBV6-5 and J is TRBJ2-7; TRBD1 might be the D (5 bases). The CDR3 sequence is 16 residues long. Trimming pared 0 bases from V and 2 bases from J, leaving 14 bases between. Germline CDR1 reads MNHEY; CDR2 reads SVGAGI. CDR3 residues: CASSYSMTATTYEQYF. DNA of the CDR3: TGTGCCAGCAGTTACTCGATGACAGCCACAACCTACGAGCAGTACTTC.

This clone appeared once. The chain uses TRBV2 and TRBJ2-2; the match to TRBD2 covers 9 bases. Germline-derived CDR1 and CDR2 are SNHLY and FYNNEI. The CDR3 length is 16 residues. V shed 2 bases and J 8 bases; nucleotides not matched to a gene: 9. The CDR3 coding sequence is TGTGCCAGCAGTGAAACTAGCGGGCCTCAGAAGGGGGAGCTGTTTTTT. The encoded protein is CASSETSGPQKGELFF.

The rearrangement joins TRBV5-1 to TRBJ1-4, with 12 bases matching TRBD1. The CDR3 sequence is 17 residues long. Germline V CDR1 and CDR2: SGHRS, YFSETQ. Trimming cost V 3 bases and J 4 bases; bases outside gene matches: 7. As DNA, the CDR3 is TGCGCCAGCAGCTCCCGGGACAGGGGGCCAAGTAATGAAAAACTGTTTTTT. This sequence encodes CASSSRDRGPSNEKLFF.

The J gene is TRBJ2-3, the V gene TRBV28, with no clear D. V lost 2 bases and J lost 1, with 4 bases in between. Germline lookup yields CDR1 MDHEN and CDR2 SYDVKM. This CDR3 comprises 13 residues. CDR3 sequence (DNA): TGTGCCAGCAGTTTACCGGGCACAGATACGCAGTATTTT. Protein sequence: CASSLPGTDTQYF. The full variable domain, rest sourced from reference TRBV28 and TRBJ2-3, is DVKVTQSSRYLVKRTGEKVFLECVQDMDHENMFWYRQDPGLGLRLIYFSYDVKMKEKGDIPEGYSVSREKKERFSLILESASTNQTSMYLCASSLPGTDTQYFGPGTRLTVL.

This clone was observed a handful of times. V gene TRBV9 combines with J gene TRBJ2-1; 10 bases agree with TRBD1. The V gene's germline CDR1 is SGDLS and CDR2 YYNGEE. The CDR3 extends over 13 amino acids. V was pared by 2 bases and J by 9 bases, with 2 bases of the junction left unmatched. CDR3 sequence: CASSVDRGREQFF. CDR3 bases: TGTGCCAGCAGCGTCGACAGGGGGCGTGAGCAGTTCTTC.

This clone showed up just a few times. The V call is TRBV6-2 or TRBV6-3, the J call TRBJ2-5, with 7 bases fitting TRBD1. V was pared by 4 bases and J by 5 bases, with 7 bases of the junction left unmatched. Germline-derived CDR1 and CDR2 are MNHEY and SVGEGT. The CDR3 length is 14 residues. CDR3 nucleotide sequence: TGTGCCAGCAGTTCAGGGGGTTCAGGGGAGACCCAGTACTTC. Translating gives CASSSGGSGETQYF.